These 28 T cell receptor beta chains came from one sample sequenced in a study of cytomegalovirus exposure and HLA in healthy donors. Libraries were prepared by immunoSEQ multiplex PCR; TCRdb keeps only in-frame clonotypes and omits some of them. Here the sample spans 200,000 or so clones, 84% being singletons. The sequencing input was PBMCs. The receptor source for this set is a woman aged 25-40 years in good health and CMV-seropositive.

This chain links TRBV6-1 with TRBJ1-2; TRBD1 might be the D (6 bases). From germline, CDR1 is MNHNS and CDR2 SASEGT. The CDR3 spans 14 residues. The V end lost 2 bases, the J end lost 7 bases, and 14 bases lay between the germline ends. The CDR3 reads CASSESGTMRGYTF. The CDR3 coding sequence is TGTGCCAGCAGTGAATCGGGGACAATGCGTGGCTACACCTTC.

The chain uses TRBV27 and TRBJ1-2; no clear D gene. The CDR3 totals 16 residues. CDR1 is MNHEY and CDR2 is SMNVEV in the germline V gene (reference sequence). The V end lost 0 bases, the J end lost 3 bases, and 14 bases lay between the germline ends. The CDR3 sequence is CASSLSYYLGYYGYTF. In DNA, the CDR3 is TGTGCCAGCAGTTTATCCTACTACCTTGGATACTATGGCTACACCTTC.

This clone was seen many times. CDR3 DNA sequence: TGTGCCAGCAGTCCTACCCCGGGGACAGCGGCAGGCTACACCTTC. It translates to CASSPTPGTAAGYTF. The J gene is TRBJ1-2, the V gene TRBV6-4, with 7 positions matching TRBD1. Losses at the gene ends were 5 bases for V and 8 bases for J; bases not matched to a gene: 14. The CDR3 spans 15 residues. Germline V lookup: CDR1 MRHNA, CDR2 SNTAGT.

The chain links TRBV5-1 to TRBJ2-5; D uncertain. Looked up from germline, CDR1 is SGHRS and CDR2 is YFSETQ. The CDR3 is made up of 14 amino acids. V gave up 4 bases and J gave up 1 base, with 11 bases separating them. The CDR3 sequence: CASSLTEFQETQYF. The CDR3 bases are TGCGCCAGCAGCCTAACAGAATTCCAAGAGACCCAGTACTTC.

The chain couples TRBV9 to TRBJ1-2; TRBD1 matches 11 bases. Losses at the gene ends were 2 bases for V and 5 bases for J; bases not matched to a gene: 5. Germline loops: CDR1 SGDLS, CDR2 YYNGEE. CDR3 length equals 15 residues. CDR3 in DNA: TGTGCCAGCAGCGTGACGGGACAGGGGGTGTATGGCTACACCTTC. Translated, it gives CASSVTGQGVYGYTF.

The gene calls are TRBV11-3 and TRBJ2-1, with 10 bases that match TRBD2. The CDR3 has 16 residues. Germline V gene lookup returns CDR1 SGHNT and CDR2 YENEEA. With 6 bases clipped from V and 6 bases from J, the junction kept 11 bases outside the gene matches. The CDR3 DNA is TGTGCCAGCAGTTCCCCGGCTAGCGGGAGACCCAATGAGCAGTTCTTC. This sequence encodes CASSSPASGRPNEQFF.

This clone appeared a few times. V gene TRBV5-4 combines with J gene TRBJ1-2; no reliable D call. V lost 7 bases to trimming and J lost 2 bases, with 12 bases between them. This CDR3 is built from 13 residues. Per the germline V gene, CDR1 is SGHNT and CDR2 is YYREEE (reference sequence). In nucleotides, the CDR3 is TGTGCCAGCGGAGGGCCGGGGAACTATGGCTACACCTTC. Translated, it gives CASGGPGNYGYTF.

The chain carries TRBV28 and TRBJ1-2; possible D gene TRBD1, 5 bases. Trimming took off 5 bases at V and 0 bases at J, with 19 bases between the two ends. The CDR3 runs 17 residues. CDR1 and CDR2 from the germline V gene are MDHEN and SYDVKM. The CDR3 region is CASSLGVGPGPNYGYTF. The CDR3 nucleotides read TGTGCCAGCAGTCTGGGTGTGGGGCCCGGACCTAACTATGGCTACACCTTC.

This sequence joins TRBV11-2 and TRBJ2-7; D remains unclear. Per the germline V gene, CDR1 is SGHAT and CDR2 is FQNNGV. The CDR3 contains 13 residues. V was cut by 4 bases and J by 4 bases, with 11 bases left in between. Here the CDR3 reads CASSYPLLYEQYF. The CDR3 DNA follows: TGTGCCAGCAGCTATCCCCTTTTATACGAGCAGTACTTC.

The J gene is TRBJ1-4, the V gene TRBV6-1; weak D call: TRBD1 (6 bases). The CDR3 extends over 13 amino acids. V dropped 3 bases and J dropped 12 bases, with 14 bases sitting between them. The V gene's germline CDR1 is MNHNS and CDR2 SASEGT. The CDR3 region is CASSDAGVGQLFF. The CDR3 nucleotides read TGTGCCAGCAGTGACGCAGGGGTTGGGCAACTGTTTTTT.

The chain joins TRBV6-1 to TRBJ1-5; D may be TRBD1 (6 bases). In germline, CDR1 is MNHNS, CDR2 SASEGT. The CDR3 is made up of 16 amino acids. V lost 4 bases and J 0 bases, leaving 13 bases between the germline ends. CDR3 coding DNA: TGTGCCAGCAGTGTAAGATACAGGGATAGCAATCAGCCCCAGCATTTT. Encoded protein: CASSVRYRDSNQPQHF.

CDR3 residues: CASSVTGYSNQPQHF. The CDR3 nucleotides are TGTGCCAGTAGTGTGACAGGGTATAGCAATCAGCCCCAGCATTTT. The chain links TRBV19 to TRBJ1-5, with TRBD1 identical over 7 bases. The CDR3 has 15 residues. V shed 5 bases and J 0 bases; nucleotides not matched to a gene: 4. The germline CDR1 and CDR2 sequences are LNHDA and SQIVND (reference sequence).

As DNA, the CDR3 is TGTGCCAGCAGCTTAGGACGGGACAGGGGGCTTGGGGAAAAACTGTTTTTT. Amino acid sequence: CASSLGRDRGLGEKLFF. J is TRBJ1-4 and V is TRBV7-9, with 12 bases matching TRBD1. The V gene end was trimmed by 1 base and the J gene end by 8 bases; junction bases not matched to a gene: 8. The CDR3 loop spans 17 amino acids. From germline, CDR1 is SEHNR and CDR2 FQNEAQ (reference sequence).

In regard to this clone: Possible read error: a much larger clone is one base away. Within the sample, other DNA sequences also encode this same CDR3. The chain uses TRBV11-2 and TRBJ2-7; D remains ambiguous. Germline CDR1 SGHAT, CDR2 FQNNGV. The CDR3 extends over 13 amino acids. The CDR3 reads CASSQDSGYEQYF. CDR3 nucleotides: TGCGCCAGCAGCCAAGACTCCGGGTACGAGCAGTACTTC.

The CDR3 DNA follows: TGTGCCAGTAGACGTTCTAGCGGTGAGCAGTTCTTC. Translated, it gives CASRRSSGEQFF. The V gene is TRBV19, the J gene TRBJ2-1, with TRBD2 matching over 7 bases. There are 12 residues in the CDR3. Germline CDR1 is LNHDA and CDR2 is SQIVND (reference sequence). The junction had 5 bases not matched to a gene; V was cut back by 6 bases and J by 9 bases.

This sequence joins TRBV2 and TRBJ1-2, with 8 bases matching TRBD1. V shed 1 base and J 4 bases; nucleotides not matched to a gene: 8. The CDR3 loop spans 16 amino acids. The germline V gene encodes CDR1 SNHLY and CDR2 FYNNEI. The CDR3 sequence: CASSEGTGPGFYGYTF. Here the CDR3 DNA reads TGTGCCAGCAGTGAAGGGACAGGGCCGGGGTTCTATGGCTACACCTTC.

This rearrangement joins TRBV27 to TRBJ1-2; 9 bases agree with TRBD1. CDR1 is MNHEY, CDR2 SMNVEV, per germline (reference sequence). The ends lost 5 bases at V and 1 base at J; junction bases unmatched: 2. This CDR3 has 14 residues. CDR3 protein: CASSKTGGNYGYTF. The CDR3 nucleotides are TGTGCCAGCAGTAAGACAGGGGGTAACTATGGCTACACCTTC.

The CDR3 DNA reads as TGTCCCGCAGAGCGTCGGGACTATACCTACGAGCAGTACTTC. It is translated as CPAERRDYTYEQYF. This chain joins TRBV19 and TRBJ2-7; 7 positions agree with TRBD2. Per the germline V gene, CDR1 is LNHDA and CDR2 is SQIVND (reference sequence). The CDR3 totals 14 residues. The full variable domain, rest sourced from reference TRBV19 and TRBJ2-7, is DGGITQSPKYLFRKEGQNVTLSCEQNLNHDAMYWYRQDPGQGLRLIYYSQIVNDFQKGDIAEGYSVSREKKESFPLTVTSAQKNPTAFYLCPAERRDYTYEQYFGPGTRLTVT.

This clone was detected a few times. CDR3: CAARRDRNTEAFF. In DNA, the CDR3 is TGTGCCGCGAGGAGGGACAGGAACACTGAAGCTTTCTTT. The chain joins TRBV10-3 to TRBJ1-1, with 7 bases fitting TRBD1. Germline V gives CDR1 ENHRY, CDR2 SYGVKD. The V and J ends lost 11 bases and 1 base, in that order; junction bases with no gene match: 7. This CDR3 spans 13 amino acids.

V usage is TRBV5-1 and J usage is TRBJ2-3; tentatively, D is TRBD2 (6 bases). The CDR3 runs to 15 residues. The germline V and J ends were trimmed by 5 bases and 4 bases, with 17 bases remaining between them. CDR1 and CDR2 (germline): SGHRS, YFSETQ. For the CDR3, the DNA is TGCGCCAGCAGTGATACTAGCCCCCAGCCAGATACGCAGTATTTT. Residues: CASSDTSPQPDTQYF.

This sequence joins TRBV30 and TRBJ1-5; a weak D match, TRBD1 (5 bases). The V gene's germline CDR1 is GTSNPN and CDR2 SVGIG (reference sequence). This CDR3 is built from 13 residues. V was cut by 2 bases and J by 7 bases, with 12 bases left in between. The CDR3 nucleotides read TGTGCCTGGAGTATTGTTGGGGGGCAGCCCCAGCATTTT. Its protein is CAWSIVGGQPQHF. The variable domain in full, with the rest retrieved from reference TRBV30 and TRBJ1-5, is SQTIHQWPATLVQPVGSPLSLECTVEGTSNPNLYWYRQAAGRGLQLLFYSVGIGQISSEVPQNLSASRPQDRQFILSSKKLLLSDSGFYLCAWSIVGGQPQHFGDGTRLSIL.

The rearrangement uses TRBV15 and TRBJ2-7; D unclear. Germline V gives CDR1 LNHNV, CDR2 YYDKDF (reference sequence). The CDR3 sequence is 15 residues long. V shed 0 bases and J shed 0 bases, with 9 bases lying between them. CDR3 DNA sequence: TGTGCCACCAGCAGAGACAGATGGAGCTCCTACGAGCAGTACTTC. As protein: CATSRDRWSSYEQYF.

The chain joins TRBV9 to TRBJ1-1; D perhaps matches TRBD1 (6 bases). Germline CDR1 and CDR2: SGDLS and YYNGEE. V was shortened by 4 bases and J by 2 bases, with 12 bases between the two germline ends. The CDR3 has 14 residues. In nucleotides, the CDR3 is TGTGCCAGCAGCCTACAGGACAGTAACACTGAAGCTTTCTTT. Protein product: CASSLQDSNTEAFF.

The CDR3: CASSPLFGNTIYF. In DNA, the CDR3 is TGTGCCAGCAGTCCCTTGTTCGGAAACACCATATATTTT. The V gene is TRBV6-5, the J gene TRBJ1-3; no clear D gene. The CDR3 sequence is 13 residues long. Germline CDR1 is MNHEY and CDR2 is SVGAGI. V was shortened by 5 bases and J by 4 bases, with 9 bases between the two germline ends.

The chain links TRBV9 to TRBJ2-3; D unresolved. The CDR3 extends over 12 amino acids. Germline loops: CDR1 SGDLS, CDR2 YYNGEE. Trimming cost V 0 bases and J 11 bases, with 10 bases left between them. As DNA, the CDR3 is TGTGCCAGCAGCGTAGATGGGCGAGAGCAGTATTTT. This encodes CASSVDGREQYF.

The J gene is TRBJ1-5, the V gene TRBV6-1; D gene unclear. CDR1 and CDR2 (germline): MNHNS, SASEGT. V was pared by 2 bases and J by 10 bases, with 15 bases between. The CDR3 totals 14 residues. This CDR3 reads CASSESGGNIPQHF. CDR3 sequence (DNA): TGTGCCAGCAGTGAATCAGGCGGGAACATTCCCCAGCATTTT.

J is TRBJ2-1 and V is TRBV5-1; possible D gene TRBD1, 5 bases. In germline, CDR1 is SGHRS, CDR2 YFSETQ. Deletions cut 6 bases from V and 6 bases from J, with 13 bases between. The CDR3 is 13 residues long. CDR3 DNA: TGCGCCAGCATTGGGGCAGTGGGCAATGAGCAGTTCTTC. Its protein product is CASIGAVGNEQFF.

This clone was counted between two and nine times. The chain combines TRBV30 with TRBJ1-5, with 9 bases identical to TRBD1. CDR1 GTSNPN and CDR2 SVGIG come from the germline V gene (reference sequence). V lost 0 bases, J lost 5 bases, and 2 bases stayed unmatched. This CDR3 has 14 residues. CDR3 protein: CAWSVTGGHQPQHF. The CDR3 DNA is TGTGCCTGGAGTGTAACAGGGGGCCATCAGCCCCAGCATTTT.